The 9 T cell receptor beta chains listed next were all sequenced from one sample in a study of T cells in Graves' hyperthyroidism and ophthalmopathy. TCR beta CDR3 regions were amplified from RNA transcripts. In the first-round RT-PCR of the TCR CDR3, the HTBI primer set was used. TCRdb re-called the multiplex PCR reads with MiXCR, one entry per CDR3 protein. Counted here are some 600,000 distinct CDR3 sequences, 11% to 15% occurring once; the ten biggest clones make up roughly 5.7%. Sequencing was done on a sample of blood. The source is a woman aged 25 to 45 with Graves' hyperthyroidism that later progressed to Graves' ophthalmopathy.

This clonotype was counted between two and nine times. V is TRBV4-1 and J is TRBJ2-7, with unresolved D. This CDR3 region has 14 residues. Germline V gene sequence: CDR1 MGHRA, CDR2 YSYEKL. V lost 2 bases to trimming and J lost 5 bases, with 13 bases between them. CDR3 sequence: CASSQTFTFDEQYF. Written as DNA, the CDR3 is TGCGCCAGCAGCCAAACCTTTACGTTCGACGAGCAGTACTTC.

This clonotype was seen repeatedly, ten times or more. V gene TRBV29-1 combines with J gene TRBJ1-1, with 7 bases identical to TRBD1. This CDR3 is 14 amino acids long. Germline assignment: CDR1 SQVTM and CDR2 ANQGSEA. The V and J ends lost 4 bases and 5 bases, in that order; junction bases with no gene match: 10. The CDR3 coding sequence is TGCAGCGTTGGGCCAGGGGGAGTGGGGACTGAAGCTTTCTTT. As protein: CSVGPGGVGTEAFF. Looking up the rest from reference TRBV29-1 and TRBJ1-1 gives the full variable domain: SAVISQKPSRDICQRGTSLTIQCQVDSQVTMMFWYRQQPGQSLTLIATANQGSEATYESGFVIDKFPISRPNLTFSTLTVSNMSPEDSSIYLCSVGPGGVGTEAFFGQGTRLTVV.

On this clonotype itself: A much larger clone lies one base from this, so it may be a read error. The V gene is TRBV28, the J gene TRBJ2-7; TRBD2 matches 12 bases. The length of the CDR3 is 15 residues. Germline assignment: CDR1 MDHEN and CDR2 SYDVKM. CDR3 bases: TGTGCCAGCAGCGCTGCACTAGCGGGAGGTTACGGGCAGTACTTC. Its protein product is CASSAALAGGYGQYF.

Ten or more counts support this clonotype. CDR3 sequence (DNA): TGTGCCAGCAGTCCCACAAGGCTCGGCCCCTACGAGCAGTACTTC. This encodes CASSPTRLGPYEQYF. The chain links TRBV28 to TRBJ2-7, with unresolved D. This CDR3 is 15 amino acids long. The germline V and J ends were trimmed by 5 bases and 2 bases, with 16 bases remaining between them. Germline CDR1 reads MDHEN; CDR2 reads SYDVKM. Supplemented by reference TRBV28 and TRBJ2-7, the full variable domain reads DVKVTQSSRYLVKRTGEKVFLECVQDMDHENMFWYRQDPGLGLRLIYFSYDVKMKEKGDIPEGYSVSREKKERFSLILESASTNQTSMYLCASSPTRLGPYEQYFGPGTRLTVT.

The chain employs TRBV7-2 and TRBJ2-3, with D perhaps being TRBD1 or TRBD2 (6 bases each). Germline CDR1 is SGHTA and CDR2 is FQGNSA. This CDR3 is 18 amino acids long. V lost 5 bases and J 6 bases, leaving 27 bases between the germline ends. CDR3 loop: CASSQRSGVGGAEDTQYF. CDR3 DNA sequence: TGTGCCAGCAGCCAAAGGTCCGGCGTGGGGGGCGCGGAGGATACGCAGTATTTT.

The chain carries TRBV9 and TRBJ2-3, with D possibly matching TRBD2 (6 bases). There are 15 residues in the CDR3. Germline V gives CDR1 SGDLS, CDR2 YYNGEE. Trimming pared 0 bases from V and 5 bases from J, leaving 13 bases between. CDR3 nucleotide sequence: TGTGCCAGCAGCGTAGTTGAGGGAGGAGGAGATACGCAGTATTTT. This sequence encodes CASSVVEGGGDTQYF.

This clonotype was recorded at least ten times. CDR3 nucleotides: TGTGCCAGCAGCTTTGAAGGACTCGGAGGGGACGGTAACTATGGCTACACCTTC. Protein: CASSFEGLGGDGNYGYTF. The chain recombines TRBV11-3 with TRBJ1-2; maybe TRBD1 (5 bases). Germline CDR1 SGHNT, CDR2 YENEEA. The length of the CDR3 is 18 residues. Between the trimmed V and J ends, which lost 3 bases and 1 base, there was a span of 21 bases.

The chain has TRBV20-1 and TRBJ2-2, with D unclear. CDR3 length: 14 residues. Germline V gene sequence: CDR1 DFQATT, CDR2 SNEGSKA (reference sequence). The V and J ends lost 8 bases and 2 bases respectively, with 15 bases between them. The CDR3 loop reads CSSSDASNTGELFF. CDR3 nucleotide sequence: TGCAGTTCCTCGGACGCTTCTAACACCGGGGAGCTGTTTTTT.

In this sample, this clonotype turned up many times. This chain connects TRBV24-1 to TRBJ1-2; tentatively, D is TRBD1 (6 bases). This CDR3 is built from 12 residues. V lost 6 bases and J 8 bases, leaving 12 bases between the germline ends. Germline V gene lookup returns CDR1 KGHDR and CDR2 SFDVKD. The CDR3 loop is CATSQQGYGYTF. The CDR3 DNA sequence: TGTGCCACCAGTCAACAGGGTTACGGCTACACCTTC.